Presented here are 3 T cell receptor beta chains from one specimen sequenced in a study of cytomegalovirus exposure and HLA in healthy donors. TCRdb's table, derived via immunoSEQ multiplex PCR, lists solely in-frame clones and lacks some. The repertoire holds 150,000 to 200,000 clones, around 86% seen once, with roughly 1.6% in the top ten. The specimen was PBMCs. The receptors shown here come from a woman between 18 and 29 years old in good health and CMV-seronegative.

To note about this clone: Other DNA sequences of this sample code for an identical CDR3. DNA of the CDR3: TGCGCCAGCAGCTTGGGGTCCGGTCAAGATACGCAGTATTTT. Residues: CASSLGSGQDTQYF. The chain links TRBV5-1 to TRBJ2-3; no definite D call. The germline V and J ends were trimmed by 0 bases and 5 bases, with 10 bases remaining between them. The CDR3 totals 14 residues. The V gene's germline CDR1 is SGHRS and CDR2 YFSETQ.

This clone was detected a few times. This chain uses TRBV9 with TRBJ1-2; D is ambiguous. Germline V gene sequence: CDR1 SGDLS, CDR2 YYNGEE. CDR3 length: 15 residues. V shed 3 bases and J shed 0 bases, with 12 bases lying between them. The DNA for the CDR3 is TGTGCCAGCAGCGCAGGAGGACCAGCTAACTATGGCTACACCTTC. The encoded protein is CASSAGGPANYGYTF.

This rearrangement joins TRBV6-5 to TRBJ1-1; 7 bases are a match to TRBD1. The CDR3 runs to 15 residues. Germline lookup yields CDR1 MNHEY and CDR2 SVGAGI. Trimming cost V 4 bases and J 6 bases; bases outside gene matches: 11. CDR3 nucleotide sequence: TGTGCCAGCAGTTCCTCGGACAGGATTAACTCTGAAGCTTTCTTT. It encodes CASSSSDRINSEAFF.